Sequencing of this T cell receptor beta chain was carried out in a study of cytomegalovirus exposure and HLA in healthy donors listed by TCRdb under 2017. Notes on the research overall: An earlier analysis of several hundred of the donors reported more than 250 Gb of sequence data and some 100 million unique TCR beta sequences from about 200 million T cells. An early release covering 500 to 750 HLA-typed donors comprised about 300 gigabases of sequencing data and 85 million or so unique TCR sequences. The study profiled the T cell repertoires of fewer than 850 subjects by immunosequencing and related them to cytomegalovirus serostatus. In a later analysis, previously published TCR beta repertoires from several hundred donors were re-analyzed and high-resolution HLA genotyping was added so that TCR occurrence patterns could be studied. HLA typing included class I and class II loci at four-digit resolution. Rather than using new phenotypic data, the later analysis identified candidate immune exposures from TCR beta sequences and from how often those sequences occurred across donors. Alongside the repertoire data, information on donor age, sex, ethnicity and CMV serostatus was compiled. Along with the approximately 650-subject first cohort, a separate validation cohort of over 90 different subjects was used. Several DR-DQ haplotypes were treated as single units for association and clustering because of strong linkage in the cohort. In an earlier analysis of more than 550 of the donors, high-throughput TCR beta sequencing was used to judge whether each TCR beta V gene segment behaved as functional or pseudogenic. Of the roughly 400 genotyped donors, roughly 85% fell in the genetic ancestry cluster associated with self-reported Caucasian donors. The aim of the study was to test whether cataloging public T cell receptors could identify signatures of past pathogen exposure. High-throughput TCR immunosequencing, statistical association of individual TCRs with disease status, and machine learning were combined to predict cytomegalovirus infection status. A later genetic analysis took genome-wide SNP genotypes for 398 of the 666 donors and used that subset as a discovery cohort. All discovery cohort repertoires had been generated using a single sequencing platform. The number of typed donors differed by locus: roughly 620-630 for A, B, C, DRB1 and DQB1; some 540 for DQA1; 606 for DPA1; and about 450 for DPB1. Across about 370 genotyped donors of the cohort, an average of roughly 250,000 unique TCR beta nucleotide sequences per donor were sequenced, and roughly a sixth of those sequences were non-productive.

Preparation of the library involved the immunoSEQ multiplex PCR assay. For the multiplex PCR, a mixture combining 60 forward primers for TCR Vbeta segments and 13 reverse primers for TCR Jbeta segments was used. A multiplex PCR assay on genomic DNA amplified the CDR3 region of rearranged TCR beta genes. On the Illumina HiSeq System, the amplified TCR beta libraries were sequenced as 87-base-pair reads. Concerning the study's data processing: A later analysis tallied some 79 million unique TCR beta chains across the 666 repertoires, and some 12 million of those chains were shared by two or more donors. A nearest-neighbor algorithm error-corrected the raw reads and collapsed the reads into unique sequences, merging closely related sequences to remove PCR and sequencing errors. To assign V, D and J gene segments, CDR3 sequences were aligned to IMGT reference sequences. For a sequence to be retained, a match of at least six nucleotides to both a V gene segment and a J gene segment was required. A rearrangement counted as productive if the CDR3 had no stop codons and remained in frame with V and J, and every other rearrangement counted as non-productive. CDR3 was defined by IMGT convention, running from the second conserved V-encoded cysteine to the conserved J-encoded phenylalanine. The earlier analysis of fewer than 750 of the donors excluded sequences that lacked an unambiguous match to a single V gene segment. An earlier analysis of under 750 of the donors called V segments functional above 56.7% productive rearrangements and segregating when the between-donor standard deviation exceeded 5%. A statistical classification framework was built for diagnosing cytomegalovirus status from the catalog of TCR beta chain sequences. V and J gene assignment, in a later analysis, came from comparing TCR nucleotide sequences with IMGT/GENE-DB human TR gene sequences. A later analysis assigned CDR3 sequences and most-parsimonious VDJ recombination scenarios with the TCRdist pipeline. In a later analysis, each TCR beta chain was defined by its CDR3 amino acid sequence together with its V-gene family, and reads lacking a unique V-gene family were excluded. As a way to deal with suspected cross-contamination and a sequencing artifact, a later analysis dropped 640 or so nucleotide sequences that were highly shared and had low generation probability. In a later analysis, a clonal expansion index for each public chain was calculated from normalized within-repertoire ranks of inferred template counts. In a later analysis, generation probabilities were computed with a VDJ recombination model fitted to out-of-frame rearrangements, and the resulting probabilities were checked against IGoR. A later analysis scored TCR-TCR, TCR-HLA and TCR-CMV co-occurrence with hypergeometric tests, applying a repertoire-size bias correction to TCR pairs. False discovery rates were estimated in a later analysis by permuting HLA or CMV assignments 20 times. In a later analysis, co-occurring TCRs were grouped using DBSCAN, with TCRdist sequence similarity added in when clustering inside HLA-allele-positive subsets. Repertoires with fewer than 30,000 or more than 120,000 public chains, plus five repertoires with anomalous nucleotide sharing, were excluded from co-occurrence clustering. The table was pulled from immuneACCESS by TCRdb, which kept in-frame rearrangements only. Such tables lose some clones; where checked, under half of the loss comes from unresolved V genes, and the rest has no known cause. V, J and clone size are those of that table, while D and trimming were read from the DNA. In all, the sample holds around 170,000 clones, and around 80% of those were seen once. The ten largest clones add up to 1.5% to 2% of the sample.

This clone has only one observation. It lacks a known antigen. No base quality information exists; no much larger clone differs at one position. Other DNA sequences in the sample encode the same CDR3. What the work shows at the level of the full study, not this receptor alone: A later analysis associated about 16,000 TCR beta sequences with specific HLA alleles at a false discovery rate of 0.05. A total of around 150 TCR beta chains were listed by the study as associated with cytomegalovirus. A later analysis found that most CMV-associated TCR beta chains appeared HLA-restricted, with HLA associations seemingly driven largely by CMV exposure. An earlier analysis of around 540 of the donors showed that most TCR beta V segments appeared in productive rearrangements either about 87% or about 30% of the time, which broadly matched IMGT annotations. For the cohort, immune exposure information was limited to CMV serostatus. A further reported finding was that TCR beta sequences accurately predicted the HLA-A and HLA-B alleles for most subjects in the first cohort. According to a later genetic analysis, donors in an Asian-associated ancestry cluster had fewer N-insertions in productive TCRs than the roughly 700-donor mean. The authors suggested that the approach could potentially be extended to other disease states and immunological phenotypes. In a later analysis, HLA-associated TCR beta chains showed more clonal expansion and lower generation probabilities than non-associated chains that were equally common. Because some donors lacked HLA typing at each locus, the association tests relied only on the typed subset. In a later analysis, TCR association rates were found to vary across HLA loci, with the most associated TCRs seen for DRB1 alleles and the fewest for HLA-C alleles. Some IMGT-functional V segments, including TRBV6-2 and TRBV6-3, could not be told apart with the 87-base-pair reads, so those segments were excluded. V-gene and J-gene trimming of TCR beta chains was associated with a missense DCLRE1C variant in a later genetic analysis, and the association was replicated in an independent cohort. Across donors, most TCR sequences were observed very rarely, whereas some public TCRs were present in many individuals. Correlated functional status among segregating V segments might reflect linkage disequilibrium, but an unknown experimental factor could not be ruled out. In vitro tests confirmed that a few of the cytomegalovirus-associated TCR beta chains recognize cytomegalovirus antigens. Cytomegalovirus status was reported to be diagnosed by the classifier with high specificity and sensitivity in both the original and validation cohorts. The presence/absence analyses assumed that sequencing depth was roughly uniform across donors, and that assumption may not be true. The cohort was sequenced for TCR beta chains only, and without alpha or paired-chain data the features that could be detected were limited. The earlier analysis of 587 of the donors excluded some 16 rarely observed V segments, including chromosome 9 orphons, because counts were too low. A cluster of highly shared sequence variants was judged likely to be a technical artifact of the sequencing pipeline. According to a later analysis, parvovirus B19, influenza, CMV and Epstein-Barr virus appeared linked to several top co-occurrence clusters. When HLA alleles, especially DR and DQ, strongly co-occurred, attributing TCR associations to individual alleles was difficult.

The CDR3 runs 13 amino acids, cysteine and phenylalanine included. The read is trimmed to its CDR3 DNA, 39 bases read in frame from base 1. Per the germline V gene, SNHLY is the CDR1 and FYNNEI is the CDR2. At the junction V is shortened by 5 bases and J by 2 bases; bases outside the gene matches: 3. The cohort comprised several hundred healthy bone marrow donors. At the time of sampling, all cohort members were nominally healthy, though unrecorded immune exposures were likely present. The donor tested CMV seronegative and was one of the 352 seronegative cohort members. Each donor provided a peripheral blood sample, and peripheral blood mononuclear cells were used for TCR beta sequencing. The Qiagen DNeasy Blood Extraction Kit was used to extract genomic DNA from the blood cell samples.

This TCR derives from a woman aged 25 to 39 in good health and CMV-seronegative. The chain links TRBV2 with TRBJ2-7, with 7 bases matching TRBD1. What was sequenced was PBMCs. Here is the DNA: TGTGCCAGCAGTCGACAGGGTACCTACGAGCAGTACTTC. Its protein is CASSRQGTYEQYF.